What follows are 27 T cell receptor beta chains derived from one specimen sequenced in a study of low-dose radiotherapy and immunotherapy resistance in tumors. Priming of first-strand cDNA relied on TRAV- and TRBV-specific primers (covering alpha and beta chains). The authors amplified TCRs for roughly 20 PCR cycles with a constant-region primer and a V-primer adapter. A single record per CDR3 protein comes from TCRdb applying MiXCR to the reads. Seen here are about 9,800 distinct CDR3 sequences, around 74% observed once, and the top ten hold about 1.5%. These receptors were taken from a human donor with advanced metastatic prostate, ovarian, gallbladder or colorectal cancer (not recorded which). This table probably holds off-target reads from a library built for another chain.

The gene calls are TRBV28 and TRBJ2-5, with 7 bases matching TRBD1. CDR3 size: 17 residues. Germline CDR1 is MDHEN and CDR2 is SYDVKM. Losses at the gene ends were 9 bases for V and 3 bases for J; bases not matched to a gene: 19. The CDR3 DNA reads TGTGCCAGTAGTACCGACCGGGACAGCCATCAAAAAGAGACCCAGTACTTC. Encoded protein: CASSTDRDSHQKETQYF.

The chain uses TRBV5-1 and TRBJ1-1; D gene unclear. V dropped 4 bases and J dropped 5 bases, with 12 bases sitting between them. The CDR3 extends over 13 amino acids. Germline V CDR1 and CDR2: SGHRS, YFSETQ. The CDR3 DNA follows: TGCGCCAGCAGCCCGGCCCCGGGAACTGAAGCTTTCTTT. Its protein product is CASSPAPGTEAFF.

The chain uses TRBV30 and TRBJ1-1; D call uncertain. CDR3 length: 12 residues. Germline values: CDR1 GTSNPN, CDR2 SVGIG (reference sequence). V lost 4 bases, J lost 1 base, and 7 bases lay in between. CDR3 nucleotide sequence: TGTGCCTGGAAATGGCGGAACACTGAAGCTTTCTTT. This encodes CAWKWRNTEAFF. Together with reference TRBV30 and TRBJ1-1, the CDR3 gives the full variable domain: SQTIHQWPATLVQPVGSPLSLECTVEGTSNPNLYWYRQAAGRGLQLLFYSVGIGQISSEVPQNLSASRPQDRQFILSSKKLLLSDSGFYLCAWKWRNTEAFFGQGTRLTVV.

This clonotype was counted a single time. The chain uses TRBV2 and TRBJ1-4, with 7 nucleotides matching TRBD1. V lost 7 bases and J lost 3; bases outside the gene matches: 5. This CDR3 contains 14 residues. Germline V gene sequence: CDR1 SNHLY, CDR2 FYNNEI. The CDR3 reads CASNPDRSNEKLFF. Here the CDR3 DNA reads TGTGCCAGCAATCCGGACAGGTCTAATGAAAAACTGTTTTTT. Drawing the rest from reference TRBV2 and TRBJ1-4, the complete variable domain is EPEVTQTPSHQVTQMGQEVILRCVPISNHLYFYWYRQILGQKVEFLVSFYNNEISEKSEIFDDQFSVERPDGSNFTLKIRSTKLEDSAMYFCASNPDRSNEKLFFGSGTQLSVL.

The J gene is TRBJ1-5, the V gene TRBV19; D is undetermined. This CDR3 spans 12 amino acids. The germline V and J ends were trimmed by 6 bases and 7 bases, with 10 bases remaining between them. CDR1 and CDR2 from the germline V gene are LNHDA and SQIVND (reference sequence). This chain's CDR3 is CASSSSRQPQHF. CDR3 nucleotide sequence: TGTGCCAGTAGCTCCTCCAGGCAGCCCCAGCATTTT.

The chain carries TRBV28 and TRBJ2-7; 7 bases match TRBD1. With V trimmed by 5 bases and J by 2 bases, 9 bases remained unmatched. Germline CDR1 and CDR2: MDHEN and SYDVKM. The CDR3 spans 15 residues. The CDR3 reads CASSSPGQIPYEQYF. CDR3 coding DNA: TGTGCCAGCAGTAGCCCGGGACAGATCCCCTACGAGCAGTACTTC.

This chain links TRBV10-3 with TRBJ2-3; D gene unclear. From germline, CDR1 is ENHRY and CDR2 SYGVKD. There are 12 residues in the CDR3. Between the trimmed V and J ends, which lost 4 bases and 2 bases, there was a span of 4 bases. CDR3 DNA: TGTGCCATCAGTGGGAACACAGATACGCAGTATTTT. As protein: CAISGNTDTQYF.

The chain combines TRBV20-1 with TRBJ1-6; maybe TRBD1 (5 bases). The germline CDR1 and CDR2 sequences are DFQATT and SNEGSKA (reference sequence). V lost 4 bases to trimming and J lost 7 bases, with 11 bases between them. The CDR3 consists of 13 residues. CDR3 DNA: TGCAGTGCTAAAGGGACGGAGAATTCACCCCTCCACTTT. As protein: CSAKGTENSPLHF.

The V and J genes are TRBV4-3 and TRBJ2-2; 11 nucleotides match TRBD1. The CDR3 runs to 17 residues. Unmatched junction bases numbered 6, after V lost 3 bases and J lost 3 bases. Germline assignment: CDR1 LGHNA and CDR2 YSLEER. CDR3 sequence reads: CASSHPGQGADTGELFF. The DNA for the CDR3 is TGCGCCAGCAGCCACCCTGGACAGGGGGCGGACACCGGGGAGCTGTTTTTT.

This clonotype occurred once. CDR3 region: CASSQGERVSEQYF. CDR3 DNA: TGTGCCAGCAGCCAAGGAGAAAGGGTCAGCGAGCAGTACTTC. The V and J genes are TRBV14 and TRBJ2-7; D unclear. CDR1 SGHDN and CDR2 FVKESK come from the germline V gene. Trimming stripped 1 base from V and 6 bases from J, with 13 bases between. The CDR3 length is 14 residues.

The V call is TRBV3-1, the J call TRBJ1-5, with 8 bases identical to TRBD1. The CDR3 spans 16 residues. Trimming removed 1 base from V and 5 bases from J; junction bases left unmatched: 7. Germline CDR1 LGHDT, CDR2 YNNKEL (reference sequence). CDR3 loop: CASSQGRTGLHQPQHF. CDR3 DNA: TGTGCCAGCAGCCAAGGGAGGACAGGGTTGCATCAGCCCCAGCATTTT.

The rearrangement links TRBV29-1 to TRBJ2-2, with D possibly TRBD1 on 6 matching bases. The CDR3 loop spans 14 amino acids. Germline CDR1 reads SQVTM; CDR2 reads ANQGSEA. Trimming stripped 6 bases from V and 4 bases from J, with 15 bases between. This chain's CDR3 is CSVGPGVSTGELFF. Here the CDR3 DNA reads TGCAGCGTGGGGCCAGGGGTCAGCACCGGGGAGCTGTTTTTT.

This clonotype turned up a few times. The chain recombines TRBV28 with TRBJ1-1; D perhaps matches TRBD1 (5 bases). Germline loops: CDR1 MDHEN, CDR2 SYDVKM. CDR3 length equals 13 residues. Deletions cut 5 bases from V and 3 bases from J, with 10 bases between. The CDR3 DNA reads TGTGCCAGCAGTGGCCGGGGCTACACTGAAGCTTTCTTT. Translated, it gives CASSGRGYTEAFF.

The gene calls are TRBV29-1 and TRBJ1-4; maybe TRBD1 (5 bases). The CDR3 runs 11 residues. CDR1 is SQVTM and CDR2 is ANQGSEA in the germline V gene. Between the trimmed V and J ends, which lost 4 bases and 13 bases, there was a span of 13 bases. The DNA of the CDR3 is TGCAGCGTTGGCCTGGACATCGGACTGTTTTTT. It translates to CSVGLDIGLFF.

The count of this clonotype is one. The rearrangement joins TRBV28 to TRBJ2-5; no clear D gene. The CDR3 sequence is 13 residues long. The ends were cut back, 9 bases at V and 2 bases at J, with 13 bases in the middle. The germline V gene has CDR1 MDHEN and CDR2 SYDVKM. The CDR3 DNA reads as TGTGCCAGTAGATTGGAACTGCAAGAGACCCAGTACTTC. It translates to CASRLELQETQYF.

This sequence joins TRBV29-1 and TRBJ2-7, with D possibly called TRBD1 or TRBD2 (5 bases each). The CDR3 sequence is 14 residues long. Germline V gene data show CDR1 as SQVTM and CDR2 as ANQGSEA. V lost 0 bases and J 6 bases, leaving 15 bases between the germline ends. This chain's CDR3 is CSVEDQGLAGEQYF. The CDR3 nucleotides read TGCAGCGTTGAAGACCAGGGCCTAGCCGGCGAGCAGTACTTC.

The CDR3 region has the DNA TGTGCCAGCAGCGTATCGGGGGATGAAAAACTGTTTTTT. Its protein product is CASSVSGDEKLFF. This chain uses TRBV9 with TRBJ1-4; possible D gene TRBD1, 5 bases. V lost 1 base, J lost 6 bases, and 7 bases lay in between. Germline lookup yields CDR1 SGDLS and CDR2 YYNGEE. The length of the CDR3 is 13 residues.

This clonotype appeared a few times. The chain recombines TRBV14 with TRBJ2-5; 9 bases match TRBD2. Germline assignment: CDR1 SGHDN and CDR2 FVKESK. V dropped 3 bases and J dropped 4; count of bases not matched to a gene: 6. This CDR3 comprises 15 residues. The CDR3 DNA reads as TGTGCCAGCAGCCAGTTTAAGGGACTAGCAGAGACCCAGTACTTC. It translates to CASSQFKGLAETQYF.

This clonotype has only a few counts. The chain uses TRBV12-3 or TRBV12-4 and TRBJ2-1; 8 bases align to TRBD2. CDR3 size: 15 residues. Germline trimming cut 7 bases from V and 3 bases from J; bases unmatched to any gene: 8. CDR3 sequence reads: CASTSTAGGYNEQFF. The CDR3, as DNA: TGTGCCAGCACCTCCACGGCGGGGGGCTACAATGAGCAGTTCTTC.

In this sample, this clonotype turned up once. The chain links TRBV5-4 to TRBJ2-7; D gene ambiguous. The CDR3 is made up of 13 amino acids. Germline V CDR1 and CDR2: SGHNT, YYREEE (reference sequence). Trimming took off 4 bases at V and 5 bases at J, with 13 bases between the two ends. The CDR3 DNA sequence: TGTGCCAGCAGCCTACAAGGACGGGACGAGCAGTACTTC. This codes for CASSLQGRDEQYF.

J is TRBJ2-3 and V is TRBV6-5; 7 bases align to TRBD2. Trimming removed 6 bases from V and 9 bases from J; junction bases left unmatched: 18. The CDR3 contains 16 residues. CDR1 MNHEY and CDR2 SVGAGI come from the germline V gene. CDR3 sequence reads: CASREPPGEGRDTQYF. The CDR3 DNA reads TGTGCCAGCAGGGAACCCCCGGGGGAGGGCAGAGACACGCAGTATTTT.

This clonotype was picked up a small number of times. V gene TRBV4-3 combines with J gene TRBJ2-1; TRBD2 matches at 7 bases. The germline CDR1 and CDR2 sequences are LGHNA and YSLEER. The CDR3 consists of 15 residues. V trimming: 4 bases; J trimming: 0 bases; junction bases outside the gene matches: 3. In nucleotides, the CDR3 is TGCGCCAGCAGCCGGACTAGGAGCTCCTACAATGAGCAGTTCTTC. Amino acid sequence: CASSRTRSSYNEQFF.

This chain links TRBV20-1 with TRBJ2-4; D not resolved. CDR1 is DFQATT, CDR2 SNEGSKA, per germline (reference sequence). V was trimmed by 3 bases and J by 6 bases, leaving 3 bases between them. The CDR3 spans 10 residues. CDR3 in amino acids: CSASRNIQYF. The CDR3 bases are TGCAGTGCTAGCCGAAACATTCAGTACTTC.

The CDR3 is CSARDLLAPFNYEQYF. CDR3 nucleotides: TGCAGTGCTAGAGATCTGTTAGCGCCCTTCAACTACGAGCAGTACTTC. The rearrangement uses TRBV20-1 and TRBJ2-7; D is perhaps TRBD2 (5 bases). This CDR3 spans 16 amino acids. Germline loops: CDR1 DFQATT, CDR2 SNEGSKA (reference sequence). V lost 0 bases and J lost 3, with 18 bases in between.

This clonotype showed up just once. The rearrangement joins TRBV10-3 to TRBJ2-7; D may match TRBD1 or TRBD2 (6 bases each). CDR3 length: 12 residues. Deletions cut 5 bases from V and 5 bases from J, with 10 bases between. Germline CDR1 is ENHRY and CDR2 is SYGVKD. CDR3: CAISLGGHEQYF. The CDR3 region has the DNA TGTGCCATCAGTCTGGGGGGCCACGAGCAGTACTTC.

This chain links TRBV28 with TRBJ2-5; 8 bases line up with TRBD2. J lost 5 bases, V lost 3 bases, and 14 bases had no gene match. This CDR3 region has 17 residues. Germline CDR1 reads MDHEN; CDR2 reads SYDVKM. CDR3 residues: CASSFWSGGHSGETQYF. The CDR3 bases are TGTGCCAGCAGTTTCTGGAGCGGGGGTCATTCAGGGGAGACCCAGTACTTC.

The V and J genes are TRBV12-3 or TRBV12-4 and TRBJ2-4; 7 nucleotides match TRBD1. The ends lost 5 bases at V and 0 bases at J; junction bases unmatched: 16. CDR3 length: 19 amino acids. Here the CDR3 DNA reads TGTGCCAGCAGTCGCGCCGGGACAGAAAGGTTTCTAGCCAAAAACATTCAGTACTTC. It encodes CASSRAGTERFLAKNIQYF.